The 21 T cell receptor beta chains reported below all come from one sample, sequenced in a study of cytomegalovirus exposure and HLA in healthy donors (dated by TCRdb to the late 2010s). To prepare the library, the immunoSEQ multiplex PCR assay was applied. For the multiplex PCR, a mixture combining 60 forward primers for TCR Vbeta segments and 13 reverse primers for TCR Jbeta segments was used. Imported from immuneACCESS, the table was reduced by TCRdb to in-frame sequences with V and J called. These copies leave out some clones; in studies compared against another copy, an unresolved V gene accounts for under half, and the cause of the remainder is not known. For this sample, the table gives about 120,000 clones. Over 1.5% of the sample is in the top ten clones. The sequenced sample was PBMCs. These receptor sequences come from a woman aged 40 to 49 in good health and CMV-seropositive.

The V and J genes are TRBV7-3 and TRBJ2-3; D call uncertain. Trimming stripped 5 bases from V and 6 bases from J, with 12 bases between. CDR1 and CDR2 (germline): SGHTA, FQGTGA. The CDR3 has 13 amino acids. The CDR3 loop is CASSKSRLDTQYF. As DNA, the CDR3 is TGTGCCAGCAGCAAATCTAGGCTTGATACGCAGTATTTT.

The chain links TRBV7-2 to TRBJ2-5; 10 bases are shared with TRBD2. Trimming at V came to 5 bases and at J to 2 bases, leaving 5 bases not matched to a gene. There are 15 residues in the CDR3. CDR1 is SGHTA and CDR2 is FQGNSA in the germline V gene. This CDR3 reads CASSPLAGAQETQYF. CDR3 sequence (DNA): TGTGCCAGCAGCCCTCTAGCGGGGGCTCAAGAGACCCAGTACTTC.

This chain uses TRBV9 with TRBJ2-3; D is unclear. V was clipped by 3 bases and J by 2 bases, with 13 bases between them. The CDR3 runs 15 residues. Per germline, CDR1 SGDLS and CDR2 YYNGEE. CDR3: CASSEPPLSTDTQYF. DNA of the CDR3: TGTGCCAGCAGCGAGCCCCCGCTCTCCACAGATACGCAGTATTTT.

In DNA, the CDR3 is TGTGCCAGCAGTTTGACAGGACGCTCTGGAAACACCATATATTTT. This translates into CASSLTGRSGNTIYF. The chain links TRBV27 to TRBJ1-3, with a tentative D call TRBD1 (6 bases). Per the germline V gene, CDR1 is MNHEY and CDR2 is SMNVEV (reference sequence). Trimming shortened V by 3 bases and J by 0 bases, and 9 bases separated the two germline ends. The CDR3 covers 15 residues.

V and J are TRBV18 and TRBJ2-3; D not certain. CDR1 and CDR2 (germline): KGHSH, LQKENI. The CDR3 length is 15 residues. The V and J ends lost 3 bases and 1 base respectively, with 11 bases between them. Written as DNA, the CDR3 is TGTGCCAGCTCACCGCCCCCCGCGGGCACAGATACGCAGTATTTT. Translating gives CASSPPPAGTDTQYF.

The chain combines TRBV7-3 with TRBJ2-2; 7 bases align to TRBD2. Germline V CDR1 and CDR2: SGHTA, FQGTGA. Trimming cost V 7 bases and J 4 bases; bases outside gene matches: 15. The CDR3 sequence is 17 residues long. CDR3 sequence: CASTPLGAGVGTGELFF. CDR3 DNA: TGTGCCAGCACCCCCTTAGGGGCGGGAGTGGGCACCGGGGAGCTGTTTTTT.

This sequence joins TRBV14 and TRBJ2-1; maybe TRBD1 (5 bases). Per germline, CDR1 SGHDN and CDR2 FVKESK. This CDR3 contains 12 residues. V lost 4 bases, J lost 10 bases, and 11 bases lay in between. The CDR3 nucleotides read TGTGCCAGCAGCCGACAGCGCCGAGAGCAGTTCTTC. Amino acids: CASSRQRREQFF.

V is TRBV4-1 and J is TRBJ2-7; 11 nucleotides align to TRBD2. With V trimmed by 4 bases and J by 5 bases, 13 bases remained unmatched. Germline V lookup: CDR1 MGHRA, CDR2 YSYEKL. The CDR3 is made up of 17 amino acids. In DNA form, the CDR3 reads TGCGCCAGCAGCCCATCCCGCATACTAGCGGGAGAGGACGAGCAGTACTTC. Translation gives CASSPSRILAGEDEQYF.

The chain combines TRBV5-1 with TRBJ1-4, with D possibly matching TRBD1 (5 bases). Trimming left V 0 bases short and J 2 bases short, with 5 bases between. The CDR3 extends over 14 amino acids. CDR1 and CDR2 (germline): SGHRS, YFSETQ. This CDR3 is CASSLEGTNEKLFF. CDR3 sequence (DNA): TGCGCCAGCAGCTTGGAGGGGACTAATGAAAAACTGTTTTTT.

V is TRBV7-9 and J is TRBJ2-6; D unclear. CDR1 and CDR2 from the germline V gene are SEHNR and FQNEAQ (reference sequence). V was cut by 3 bases and J by 0 bases, with 12 bases left in between. The length of the CDR3 is 17 residues. In DNA, the CDR3 is TGTGCCAGCAGCTTTGTGACAAGAAGCTCTGGGGCCAACGTCCTGACTTTC. Translation: CASSFVTRSSGANVLTF.

CDR3 region: CASSRSRSYTEAFF. The CDR3 coding sequence is TGTGCCAGCAGTCGATCCAGGTCGTACACTGAAGCTTTCTTT. This chain links TRBV6-5 with TRBJ1-1; D not resolved. The germline gives CDR1 MNHEY, CDR2 SVGAGI. V was cut by 5 bases and J by 3 bases, with 13 bases left in between. There are 14 residues in the CDR3.

The CDR3 spells CASRTGTDLSGANVLTF. The CDR3 DNA follows: TGTGCCAGCAGAACCGGGACAGACCTTTCTGGGGCCAACGTCCTGACTTTC. The chain employs TRBV7-6 and TRBJ2-6; the match to TRBD1 covers 7 bases. Trimming at V came to 6 bases and at J to 1 base, leaving 9 bases not matched to a gene. Germline assignment: CDR1 SGHVS and CDR2 FNYEAQ. The CDR3 spans 17 residues.

This chain's CDR3 is CASSLGLNYEQYF. The DNA for the CDR3 is TGTGCCAGCAGCTTAGGACTCAACTACGAGCAGTACTTC. This chain uses TRBV13 with TRBJ2-5; D is uncertain. The J call is in doubt because the DNA end fits TRBJ2-7 better. This CDR3 has 13 residues. Germline CDR1 is PRHDT and CDR2 is FYEKMQ (reference sequence).

The chain carries TRBV7-3 and TRBJ2-3; 8 positions agree with TRBD2. The CDR3 contains 15 residues. CDR1 is SGHTA and CDR2 is FQGTGA in the germline V gene. The V segment lost 5 bases and the J segment 0 bases; nucleotides outside the gene matches: 4. The CDR3 DNA reads as TGTGCCAGCAGCACCCGCGGGGGGAGCACAGATACGCAGTATTTT. Translated, it gives CASSTRGGSTDTQYF.

The chain recombines TRBV7-9 with TRBJ2-5; 9 nucleotides line up with TRBD2. The CDR3 contains 18 residues. With 4 bases clipped from V and 2 bases from J, the junction kept 14 bases outside the gene matches. CDR1 SEHNR and CDR2 FQNEAQ come from the germline V gene (reference sequence). The CDR3 DNA sequence: TGTGCCAGCAGCTCTCCTACCTTAGCGGGAGAGATTCAAGAGACCCAGTACTTC. Protein product: CASSSPTLAGEIQETQYF.

This chain links TRBV6-1 with TRBJ2-7; 8 bases fit TRBD1. The CDR3 has 14 amino acids. Germline V gene data show CDR1 as MNHNS and CDR2 as SASEGT. The J segment lost 5 bases and the V segment lost 5 bases, leaving 8 bases of the junction unmatched. DNA for the CDR3: TGTGCCAGCAGTCTACAGGGGGTATCGGACGAGCAGTACTTC. Its translation: CASSLQGVSDEQYF.

The chain couples TRBV7-2 to TRBJ2-7; 10 nucleotides align to TRBD2. The germline V gene encodes CDR1 SGHTA and CDR2 FQGNSA. V was clipped by 2 bases and J by 5 bases; unmatched bases: 15. This CDR3 region has 18 residues. The CDR3 here is CASSLSRGSGRALDEQYF. CDR3 nucleotide sequence: TGTGCCAGCAGCTTATCTCGCGGAAGCGGGAGGGCCCTCGACGAGCAGTACTTC.

The chain combines TRBV5-1 with TRBJ1-5, with TRBD1 as a possible D gene (5 bases). The V end lost 1 base, the J end lost 6 bases, and 11 bases lay between the germline ends. Germline V gene data show CDR1 as SGHRS and CDR2 as YFSETQ. The CDR3 is made up of 14 amino acids. The CDR3 sequence is CASSLSGNGQPQHF. In DNA form, the CDR3 reads TGCGCCAGCAGCTTGTCAGGGAATGGTCAGCCCCAGCATTTT.

V gene TRBV19 combines with J gene TRBJ2-7; D is possibly TRBD2 (5 bases). The germline gives CDR1 LNHDA, CDR2 SQIVND (reference sequence). This CDR3 has 16 residues. V lost 5 bases to trimming and J lost 5 bases, with 22 bases between them. The CDR3 is CASSPPLGSVPHEQYF. The CDR3 DNA sequence: TGTGCCAGTAGTCCACCCCTAGGGAGCGTCCCTCACGAGCAGTACTTC.

This chain uses TRBV28 with TRBJ1-4; the D gene is possibly TRBD1 (5 bases). This CDR3 has 15 residues. Trimming cost V 8 bases and J 5 bases, with 18 bases left between them. Germline CDR1 reads MDHEN; CDR2 reads SYDVKM. CDR3 protein: CASSEGRVGNEKLFF. CDR3 DNA: TGTGCCAGCTCGGAAGGCAGGGTGGGGAATGAAAAACTGTTTTTT.

The chain has TRBV28 and TRBJ2-3; D is perhaps TRBD2 (6 bases). Germline CDR1 is MDHEN and CDR2 is SYDVKM. The ends were cut back, 7 bases at V and 4 bases at J, with 21 bases in the middle. CDR3 length equals 16 residues. The CDR3 region has the DNA TGTGCCAGCACCACTTCGATGGGACTCCTGGCAGATACGCAGTATTTT. As protein: CASTTSMGLLADTQYF. Full variable domain (missing parts from reference TRBV28 and TRBJ2-3): DVKVTQSSRYLVKRTGEKVFLECVQDMDHENMFWYRQDPGLGLRLIYFSYDVKMKEKGDIPEGYSVSREKKERFSLILESASTNQTSMYLCASTTSMGLLADTQYFGPGTRLTVL.